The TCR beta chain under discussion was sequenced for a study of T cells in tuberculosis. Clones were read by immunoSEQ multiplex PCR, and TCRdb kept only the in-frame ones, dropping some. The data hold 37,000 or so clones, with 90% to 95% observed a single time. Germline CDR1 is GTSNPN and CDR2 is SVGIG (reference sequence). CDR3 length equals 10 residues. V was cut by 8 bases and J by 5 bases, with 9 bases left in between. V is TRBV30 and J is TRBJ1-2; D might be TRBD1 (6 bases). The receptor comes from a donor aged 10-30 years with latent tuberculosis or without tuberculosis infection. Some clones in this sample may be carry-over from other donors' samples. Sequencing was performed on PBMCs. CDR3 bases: TGTGCCCTTCAGGGGTATGGCTACACCTTC. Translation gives CALQGYGYTF.